The 8 T cell receptor beta chains below were found in one sample sequenced in a study of shared T cell receptors in the human thymus. Clones were read by immunoSEQ multiplex PCR, and TCRdb kept only the in-frame ones, dropping some. The sample contains hundreds of thousands of clones, 87% of which appear only once. The same data also went into a second study, on human thymus T cells.

The sequencing sample was made of thymocytes. These receptors all come from a boy less than two years old with a congenital heart defect.

The chain has TRBV19 and TRBJ2-4; no firm D call. Germline V gene sequence: CDR1 LNHDA, CDR2 SQIVND (reference sequence). The ends were cut back, 3 bases at V and 5 bases at J, with 11 bases in the middle. The CDR3 is 14 residues long. The DNA of the CDR3 is TGTGCCAGTAGTATGCCCCCCCGGGAAAACATTCAGTACTTC. Translation gives CASSMPPRENIQYF.

This clone showed up just once. This chain connects TRBV7-2 to TRBJ2-6; TRBD1 might be the D (7 bases). V lost 3 bases to trimming and J lost 4 bases, with 13 bases between them. CDR3 size: 16 residues. CDR1 and CDR2 from the germline V gene are SGHTA and FQGNSA. Written as DNA, the CDR3 is TGTGCCAGCAGCTTGGAGGGGGCGCTCGGGGCCAACGTCCTGACTTTC. Amino acid sequence: CASSLEGALGANVLTF. Together with reference TRBV7-2 and TRBJ2-6, the CDR3 gives the full variable domain: GAGVSQSPSNKVTEKGKDVELRCDPISGHTALYWYRQSLGQGLEFLIYFQGNSAPDKSGLPSDRFSAERTGGSVSTLTIQRTQQEDSAVYLCASSLEGALGANVLTFGAGSRLTVL.

J is TRBJ2-1 and V is TRBV29-1; a possible D gene is TRBD2 (6 bases). Germline CDR1 and CDR2: SQVTM and ANQGSEA. Trimming took off 1 base at V and 8 bases at J, with 9 bases between the two ends. The CDR3 sequence is 12 residues long. DNA for the CDR3: TGCAGCGTTGAAGGGACTATATATGAGCAGTTCTTC. Translating gives CSVEGTIYEQFF.

This chain links TRBV10-1 with TRBJ1-2, with TRBD1 as a possible D gene (6 bases). CDR1 is WNHNN, CDR2 SYGVQD, per germline (reference sequence). V shed 9 bases and J shed 0 bases, with 29 bases lying between them. The CDR3 contains 19 residues. CDR3 region: CARRSGAPLYGPANYGYTF. The CDR3, as DNA: TGCGCCAGGCGGTCAGGGGCGCCTTTGTATGGACCGGCTAACTATGGCTACACCTTC.

This clone was seen a single time. The chain uses TRBV29-1 and TRBJ2-3, with 9 bases fitting TRBD2. V shed 2 bases and J 2 bases; nucleotides not matched to a gene: 11. CDR1 and CDR2 from the germline V gene are SQVTM and ANQGSEA. This CDR3 is built from 17 residues. The CDR3: CSVEQQLAGSFTDTQYF. Written as DNA, the CDR3 is TGCAGCGTTGAACAGCAACTAGCGGGTTCTTTCACAGATACGCAGTATTTT.

This chain links TRBV20-1 with TRBJ2-7; no definite D call. CDR1 DFQATT and CDR2 SNEGSKA come from the germline V gene (reference sequence). The CDR3 runs 11 residues. Trimming shortened V by 4 bases and J by 3 bases, and 7 bases separated the two germline ends. The CDR3 DNA is TGCAGTGCTACTAAGATCTACGAGCAGTACTTC. Amino acid sequence: CSATKIYEQYF.

The chain couples TRBV9 to TRBJ1-2, with no clear D. The CDR3 extends over 14 amino acids. The V and J ends lost 5 bases and 1 base respectively, with 12 bases between them. The germline gives CDR1 SGDLS, CDR2 YYNGEE. The CDR3 is CASSAGSHNYGYTF. The CDR3 region has the DNA TGTGCCAGCAGTGCCGGGAGCCATAACTATGGCTACACCTTC. The full variable domain, its missing parts supplied by reference TRBV9 and TRBJ1-2, is DSGVTQTPKHLITATGQRVTLRCSPRSGDLSVYWYQQSLDQGLQFLIQYYNGEERAKGNILERFSAQQFPDLHSELNLSSLELGDSALYFCASSAGSHNYGYTFGSGTRLTVV.

This clone has just a few counts. This same CDR3 is encoded by further DNA sequences in the sample. This chain uses TRBV19 with TRBJ2-1; TRBD1 matches at 9 bases. The germline V gene encodes CDR1 LNHDA and CDR2 SQIVND (reference sequence). The CDR3 has 15 amino acids. With 6 bases clipped from V and 2 bases from J, the junction kept 5 bases outside the gene matches. CDR3 loop: CASSPGQGTYNEQFF. The CDR3 DNA reads as TGTGCCAGTAGCCCGGGACAGGGAACCTACAATGAGCAGTTCTTC.